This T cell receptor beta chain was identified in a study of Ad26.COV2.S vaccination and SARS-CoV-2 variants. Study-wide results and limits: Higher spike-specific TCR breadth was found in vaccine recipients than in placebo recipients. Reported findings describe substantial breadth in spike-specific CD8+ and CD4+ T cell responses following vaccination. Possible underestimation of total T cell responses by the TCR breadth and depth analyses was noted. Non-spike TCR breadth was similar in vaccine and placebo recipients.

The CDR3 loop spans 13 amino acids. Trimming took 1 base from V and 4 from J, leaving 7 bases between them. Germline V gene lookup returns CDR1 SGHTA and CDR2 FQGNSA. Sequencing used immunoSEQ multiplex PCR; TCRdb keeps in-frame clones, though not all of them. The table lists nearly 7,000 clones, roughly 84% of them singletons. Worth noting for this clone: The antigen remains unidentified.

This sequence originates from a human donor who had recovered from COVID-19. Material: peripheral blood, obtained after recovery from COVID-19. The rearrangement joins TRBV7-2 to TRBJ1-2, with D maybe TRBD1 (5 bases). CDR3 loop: CASSLEGFYGYTF. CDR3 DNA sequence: TGTGCCAGCAGCTTAGAGGGGTTCTATGGCTACACCTTC.